This TCR beta chain was identified during a study of blood T cell repertoires in COVID-19. Study information: The origin of the acute and convalescent COVID-19 samples was the United States, Italy and Spain.

Profiling relied on immunoSEQ multiplex PCR, and the TCRdb table lists in-frame clones only, not all of them. The repertoire includes 450,000 or so clones, around 91% of them detected once, and roughly 1.4% sits in the top ten. CDR3 length: 12 amino acids. Per germline, CDR1 MDHEN and CDR2 SYDVKM. Trimming took 4 bases from V and 3 from J, leaving 3 bases between them. Patients in Seattle were enrolled during active infection, then followed longitudinally. The rearrangement links TRBV28 to TRBJ2-2; D gene unclear. The sample consisted of peripheral blood. The sequence was obtained from a woman in her 40s with COVID-19, enrolled during active disease. The CDR3 nucleotides read TGTGCCAGCAGTTCCGACACCGGGGAGCTGTTTTTT. This gives the protein CASSSDTGELFF. The full variable domain, in which reference TRBV28 and TRBJ2-2 provide the parts outside the CDR3, is DVKVTQSSRYLVKRTGEKVFLECVQDMDHENMFWYRQDPGLGLRLIYFSYDVKMKEKGDIPEGYSVSREKKERFSLILESASTNQTSMYLCASSSDTGELFFGEGSRLTVL.